This is a list of T cell receptor beta chains from one sample in a study of shared clonotypes between healthy human individuals. Clones were read by immunoSEQ multiplex PCR, and TCRdb kept only the in-frame ones, dropping some. The sample gives about 2.4 million clones, around 90% of which show up once; under 0.15% is in the top ten. The sequenced sample consisted of naive CD4+ T cells sorted from blood. These receptors were collected from a man between 18 and 29 years old in good health. Both conserved end residues are part of each CDR3. A D gene is named only where the DNA matches it firmly. Clone sizes are given selectively: once, few, many, or a class where the clone is expanded.

j_gene: TRBJ1-3
d_gene: NA
v_gene: TRBV9
abundance: NA
CDR3nt: TGTGCCAGCAGCGTAGCTACGGGGGCTGGAAACACCATATATTTT
CDR3aa: CASSVATGAGNTIYF

j_gene: TRBJ1-4
d_gene: NA
v_gene: TRBV28
abundance: NA
CDR3nt: TGTGCCAGCAGTGCACATCCAGGGTCTCGCGATGAAAAACTGTTTTTT
CDR3aa: CASSAHPGSRDEKLFF

j_gene: TRBJ1-2
d_gene: NA
v_gene: TRBV6-1
abundance: NA
CDR3nt: TGTGCCAGCAGTGAATCGGAGGTTTTCACTAACTATGGCTACACCTTC
CDR3aa: CASSESEVFTNYGYTF

j_gene: TRBJ1-5
d_gene: TRBD1
v_gene: TRBV6-5
abundance: NA
CDR3nt: TGTGCCAGCAGCACAGGGGTAGTGGGCAATCAGCCCCAGCATTTT
CDR3aa: CASSTGVVGNQPQHF

j_gene: TRBJ2-3
d_gene: TRBD1
v_gene: TRBV2
abundance: NA
CDR3nt: TGTGCCAGCAGTGACATGGGACAGGGGCGTCCAGATACGCAGTATTTT
CDR3aa: CASSDMGQGRPDTQYF

j_gene: TRBJ2-3
d_gene: TRBD1
v_gene: TRBV16
abundance: once
CDR3nt: TGTGCCAGCAGCCGCTTGGTAACAGGGGGTAGCACAGATACGCAGTATTTT
CDR3aa: CASSRLVTGGSTDTQYF

j_gene: TRBJ2-2
d_gene: TRBD2
v_gene: TRBV5-6
abundance: NA
CDR3nt: TGTGCCAGCAGCGCCGAAACTAGCGGACCTACCGGGGAGCTGTTTTTT
CDR3aa: CASSAETSGPTGELFF

j_gene: TRBJ2-1
d_gene: TRBD2
v_gene: TRBV5-1
abundance: NA
CDR3nt: TGCGCCAGCAGCCGTAATAGCGGGGGTTACAATGAGCAGTTCTTC
CDR3aa: CASSRNSGGYNEQFF

j_gene: TRBJ1-1
d_gene: NA
v_gene: TRBV28
abundance: NA
CDR3nt: TGTGCCAGCAGTTTATCCCTCCAGGGCTGGGGAGCTTTCTTT
CDR3aa: CASSLSLQGWGAFF

j_gene: TRBJ2-2
d_gene: TRBD1
v_gene: TRBV5-1
abundance: NA
CDR3nt: TGCGCCAACAGCTCCTCCCCACAGGGGGCGCCAGCGAACACCGGGGAGCTGTTTTTT
CDR3aa: CANSSSPQGAPANTGELFF

j_gene: TRBJ1-1
d_gene: NA
v_gene: TRBV6-1
abundance: NA
CDR3nt: TGTGCCAGCAGTGAATACGGGACAGAAGCTTTCTTT
CDR3aa: CASSEYGTEAFF

j_gene: TRBJ1-1
d_gene: NA
v_gene: TRBV7-6
abundance: NA
CDR3nt: TGTGCCAGCAGCGCCCTTGGTGGGTTGAACACTGAAGCTTTCTTT
CDR3aa: CASSALGGLNTEAFF

j_gene: TRBJ1-2
d_gene: NA
v_gene: TRBV19
abundance: NA
CDR3nt: TGTGCCACCAGTCGGGGTGTGAGGGGCTACACCTTC
CDR3aa: CATSRGVRGYTF

j_gene: TRBJ1-3
d_gene: NA
v_gene: TRBV6-6
abundance: NA
CDR3nt: TGTGCCAGCAGTTACTCGTCCCCAGGGTATGGAAACACCATATATTTT
CDR3aa: CASSYSSPGYGNTIYF

j_gene: TRBJ2-2
d_gene: TRBD2
v_gene: TRBV5-4
abundance: NA
CDR3nt: TGTGCCAGCAGCCGGGGACTAGGCACCGGGGAGCTGTTTTTT
CDR3aa: CASSRGLGTGELFF

j_gene: TRBJ2-2
d_gene: NA
v_gene: TRBV7-3
abundance: NA
CDR3nt: TGTGCCAGCGGCCTCAACGGGGCTGGGCTGGGGGAGCTGTTTTTT
CDR3aa: CASGLNGAGLGELFF

j_gene: TRBJ2-4
d_gene: NA
v_gene: TRBV6-4
abundance: NA
CDR3nt: TGTGCCAGCAGTGACTCAGAGGGGGCGCGCGGGGTCCGAAACATTCAGTACTTC
CDR3aa: CASSDSEGARGVRNIQYF

j_gene: TRBJ1-1
d_gene: NA
v_gene: TRBV12-5
abundance: NA
CDR3nt: TGTGCTAGCGCATATGAATCCCAGGGTAGTCACACTGAAGCTTTCTTT
CDR3aa: CASAYESQGSHTEAFF

j_gene: TRBJ2-2
d_gene: NA
v_gene: TRBV5-1
abundance: NA
CDR3nt: TGCGCCAGCAGCTTGGAGGGGCCCACATCGACCGGGGAGCTGTTTTTT
CDR3aa: CASSLEGPTSTGELFF

j_gene: TRBJ2-7
d_gene: TRBD1
v_gene: TRBV5-1
abundance: NA
CDR3nt: TGCGCCAGCAGTCGACAGGGAGACCAGTACGAGCAGTACTTC
CDR3aa: CASSRQGDQYEQYF

j_gene: TRBJ2-7
d_gene: TRBD2
v_gene: TRBV7-2
abundance: NA
CDR3nt: TGTGCCAGCAGCTTCGCGCGGGGGGCCTACGAGCAGTACTTC
CDR3aa: CASSFARGAYEQYF

j_gene: TRBJ1-2
d_gene: NA
v_gene: TRBV5-8
abundance: NA
CDR3nt: TGTGCCAGCAGCTTGACAGCTGGTGGCTACACCTTC
CDR3aa: CASSLTAGGYTF

j_gene: TRBJ2-3
d_gene: TRBD1
v_gene: TRBV7-9
abundance: NA
CDR3nt: TGTGCCAGCAGCTTGGCCGGGACAGGGGCGGAATATACGCAGTATTTT
CDR3aa: CASSLAGTGAEYTQYF

j_gene: TRBJ1-2
d_gene: NA
v_gene: TRBV19
abundance: NA
CDR3nt: TGTGCCAGTAGTGCCGGAAATCAGGGAAGGGATGGCTACACCTTC
CDR3aa: CASSAGNQGRDGYTF

j_gene: TRBJ2-1
d_gene: TRBD1
v_gene: TRBV7-2
abundance: NA
CDR3nt: TGTGCCAGCGGTCACAGGGGAACAAATGAGCAGTTCTTC
CDR3aa: CASGHRGTNEQFF